This TCR beta chain was found in a study of shared clonotypes between healthy human individuals. The protocol was immunoSEQ multiplex PCR, while the TCRdb copy is restricted to in-frame clones and leaves out a portion. The table records approximately 480,000 clones, approximately 79% of them present only once. Germline CDR1 SGHTA, CDR2 FQGTGA. V was clipped by 2 bases and J by 12 bases; unmatched bases: 17. This CDR3 is 17 amino acids long. A few counts support this clone. The receptor was isolated from a woman aged 40 to 50 in good health. Some clones in this sample may be carry-over from other donors' samples. The sequencing input was PBMCs. The V and J genes are TRBV7-3 and TRBJ2-1; 9 nucleotides align to TRBD2. As DNA, the CDR3 is TGTGCCAGCAGCTTACTAGGTCAGGCTAGCGGGATGAGTGGGCAGTTCTTC. The encoded protein is CASSLLGQASGMSGQFF.